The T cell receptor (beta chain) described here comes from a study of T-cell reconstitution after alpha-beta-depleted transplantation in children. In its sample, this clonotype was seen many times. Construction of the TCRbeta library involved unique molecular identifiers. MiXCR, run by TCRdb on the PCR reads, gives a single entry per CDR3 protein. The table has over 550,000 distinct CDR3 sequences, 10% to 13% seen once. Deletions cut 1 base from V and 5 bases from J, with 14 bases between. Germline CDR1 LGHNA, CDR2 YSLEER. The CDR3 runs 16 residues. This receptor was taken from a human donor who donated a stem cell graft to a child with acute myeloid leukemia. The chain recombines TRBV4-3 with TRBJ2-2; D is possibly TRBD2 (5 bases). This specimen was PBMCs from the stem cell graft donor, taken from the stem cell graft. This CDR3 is CASSQAVIRGTGELFF. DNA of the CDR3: TGCGCCAGCAGCCAAGCTGTTATCCGGGGAACCGGGGAGCTGTTTTTT.